This passage covers 18 T cell receptor beta chains from one sample sequenced in a study of type 1 and type 2 diabetes patients. The PCR template was genomic DNA. The TCR beta CDR3 region was amplified using 30 forward and 13 reverse primers. TCRdb re-derived calls from the multiplex PCR reads in MiXCR, one entry per CDR3 protein. The sample shows 270,000 or so distinct CDR3 sequences, 45% to 60% of them seen only once. The sequencing input was peripheral blood mononuclear cells (PBMCs). The receptors shown here come from a man aged 18 to 29 with type 2 diabetes.

CDR3 sequence reads: CASSALAGGVGTDTQYF. CDR3 bases: TGTGCCAGCAGTGCCCTAGCGGGCGGGGTGGGCACAGATACGCAGTATTTT. This chain uses TRBV6-1 with TRBJ2-3; 8 bases line up with TRBD2. CDR1 and CDR2 from the germline V gene are MNHNS and SASEGT. This CDR3 region has 17 residues. V gave up 4 bases and J gave up 1 base; unmatched junction bases: 10.

The chain has TRBV9 and TRBJ2-7, with D perhaps given as TRBD1 or TRBD2 (6 bases each). Germline values: CDR1 SGDLS, CDR2 YYNGEE. Between the trimmed V and J ends, which lost 0 bases and 7 bases, there was a span of 20 bases. The CDR3 extends over 16 amino acids. This chain's CDR3 is CASSVGPGGFGYEQYF. CDR3 bases: TGTGCCAGCAGCGTAGGTCCCGGGGGCTTCGGGTATGAGCAGTACTTC.

V usage is TRBV12-5 and J usage is TRBJ2-1; D remains ambiguous. The CDR3 is 11 amino acids. V gave up 1 base and J gave up 5 bases, with 0 bases separating them. Germline CDR1 LGHNT, CDR2 FRNRAP. CDR3 residues: CASGLDNEQFF. The CDR3 nucleotides are TGTGCTAGTGGTTTGGACAATGAGCAGTTCTTC. Full variable domain (remainder filled in from reference TRBV12-5 and TRBJ2-1): DARVTQTPRHKVTEMGQEVTMRCQPILGHNTVFWYRQTMMQGLELLAYFRNRAPLDDSGMPKDRFSAEMPDATLATLKIQPSEPRDSAVYFCASGLDNEQFFGPGTRLTVL.

The genes are TRBV20-1 and TRBJ2-5, with D perhaps TRBD1 (6 bases). The V and J ends lost 4 bases and 1 base respectively, with 10 bases between them. CDR1 is DFQATT, CDR2 SNEGSKA, per germline (reference sequence). CDR3 length equals 13 residues. The CDR3, as DNA: TGCAGTGCTACCTCGGACAGCCAAGAGACCCAGTACTTC. It translates to CSATSDSQETQYF.

This clonotype was counted only a few times. This chain links TRBV15 with TRBJ2-2; D remains unclear. Germline CDR1 is LNHNV and CDR2 is YYDKDF (reference sequence). V shed 2 bases and J shed 4 bases, with 11 bases lying between them. The CDR3 extends over 15 amino acids. The CDR3 DNA reads as TGTGCCACCAGCAGACCCAGTCGTCTCACCGGGGAGCTGTTTTTT. Protein sequence: CATSRPSRLTGELFF.

This clonotype was seen only a few times. V and J are TRBV4-1 and TRBJ1-2, with 8 bases that match TRBD1. After removal of 0 bases from V and 3 bases from J, the junction contained 3 bases not matched to a gene. CDR1 MGHRA and CDR2 YSYEKL come from the germline V gene. CDR3 size: 15 residues. As DNA, the CDR3 is TGCGCCAGCAGCCAAGACACAGGGGGTTACTATGGCTACACCTTC. Translation gives CASSQDTGGYYGYTF.

This clonotype was observed a handful of times. The chain carries TRBV2 and TRBJ1-6; the D gene is possibly TRBD1 (5 bases). Between the trimmed V and J ends, which lost 6 bases and 7 bases, there was a span of 13 bases. Germline-derived CDR1 and CDR2 are SNHLY and FYNNEI. The CDR3 totals 14 residues. CDR3 region: CASRGRTGNSPLHF. The CDR3 bases are TGTGCCAGCAGGGGACGGACGGGGAATTCACCCCTCCACTTT.

Of note for this clonotype: The junction does not match germline at one end; this may be a read error. The chain links TRBV19 to TRBJ1-4; a weak D match, TRBD1 (5 bases). The CDR3 consists of 16 residues. Germline V gene sequence: CDR1 LNHDA, CDR2 SQIVND (reference sequence). The CDR3 loop reads CASSIGQTGLVEELFF. The DNA of the CDR3 is TGTGCCAGTAGTATAGGACAGACGGGGCTTGTTGAAGAACTGTTTTTT.

The genes are TRBV6-1 and TRBJ2-5, with 12 positions matching TRBD2. The end of the DNA aligns better with TRBJ2-1, so the J call may be wrong. The CDR3 is made up of 15 amino acids. The germline CDR1 and CDR2 sequences are MNHNS and SASEGT. CDR3 residues: CASSDSSGGANEQFF. The DNA of the CDR3 is TGTGCCAGCAGTGACTCTAGCGGGGGGGCCAATGAGCAGTTCTTC.

The rearrangement uses TRBV19 and TRBJ2-4; D gene unclear. Germline CDR1 LNHDA, CDR2 SQIVND (reference sequence). The V end lost 3 bases, the J end lost 0 bases, and 12 bases lay between the germline ends. There are 16 residues in the CDR3. The CDR3 DNA reads as TGTGCCAGTAGTATTTCGGGCAAACTAGCCAAAAACATTCAGTACTTC. It specifies CASSISGKLAKNIQYF.

For this clonotype: The junction does not match germline at one end; this may be a read error. This sequence joins TRBV7-7 and TRBJ2-7, with 7 bases fitting TRBD2. Germline V gene lookup returns CDR1 SSHAT and CDR2 FNYEAQ (reference sequence). There are 12 residues in the CDR3. DNA of the CDR3: TGTGCTAGCAGCTCCGGCGGGGGAGAGCAGTACTTC. Translation: CASSSGGGEQYF. The full variable domain, in which reference TRBV7-7 and TRBJ2-7 provide the parts outside the CDR3, is GAGVSQSPRYKVTKRGQDVTLRCDPISSHATLYWYQQALGQGPEFLTYFNYEAQPDKSGLPSDRFSAERPEGSISTLTIQRTEQRDSAMYRCASSSGGGEQYFGPGTRLTVT.

The sample holds a few counts of this clonotype. The chain recombines TRBV24-1 with TRBJ2-7, with 9 nucleotides matching TRBD1. After removal of 6 bases from V and 5 bases from J, the junction contained 4 bases not matched to a gene. The germline V gene encodes CDR1 KGHDR and CDR2 SFDVKD. CDR3 size: 13 residues. The CDR3 reads CATSPRTGDEQYF. The DNA for the CDR3 is TGTGCCACCAGTCCACGGACAGGGGACGAGCAGTACTTC.

V gene TRBV24-1 combines with J gene TRBJ2-1; TRBD1 matches 7 bases. Germline CDR1 and CDR2: KGHDR and SFDVKD. CDR3 length: 15 residues. With 4 bases clipped from V and 4 bases from J, the junction kept 6 bases outside the gene matches. The CDR3 DNA reads TGTGCCACCAGTGAAACGGGACAGACGTACAATGAGCAGTTCTTC. Protein sequence: CATSETGQTYNEQFF.

V is TRBV19 and J is TRBJ2-2; 10 nucleotides agree with TRBD2. From germline, CDR1 is LNHDA and CDR2 SQIVND (reference sequence). The CDR3 has 14 residues. J was trimmed by 5 bases and V by 5 bases; bases with no gene match: 2. In DNA form, the CDR3 reads TGTGCCAGTAGTCCGGGACTAGCGACCGGGGAGCTGTTTTTT. Translation gives CASSPGLATGELFF.

This clonotype was seen once. V gene TRBV5-1 combines with J gene TRBJ2-6; D is uncertain. The germline V gene has CDR1 SGHRS and CDR2 YFSETQ. The CDR3 covers 15 residues. The V end lost 0 bases, the J end lost 2 bases, and 6 bases lay between the germline ends. The CDR3 spells CASSLDLAGANVLTF. In DNA form, the CDR3 reads TGCGCCAGCAGCTTGGATCTCGCTGGGGCCAACGTCCTGACTTTC. The full variable domain, completed using reference TRBV5-1 and TRBJ2-6, is KAGVTQTPRYLIKTRGQQVTLSCSPISGHRSVSWYQQTPGQGLQFLFEYFSETQRNKGNFPGRFSGRQFSNSRSEMNVSTLELGDSALYLCASSLDLAGANVLTFGAGSRLTVL.

This clonotype was found once. Germline and junction disagree at one end, which may indicate a read error. The rearrangement joins TRBV7-6 to TRBJ1-6; D is unclear. CDR3 length equals 14 residues. In germline, CDR1 is SGHVS, CDR2 FNYEAQ. The CDR3 DNA reads as TGTGCCAGCAGCCGGTCGAGGTATAATTCGCCCCTCCACTTT. Its protein is CASSRSRYNSPLHF.

The chain joins TRBV11-2 to TRBJ2-7; D is uncertain. V lost 6 bases and J 2 bases, leaving 8 bases between the germline ends. Per germline, CDR1 SGHAT and CDR2 FQNNGV. The CDR3 loop spans 12 amino acids. DNA for the CDR3: TGTGCCAGCAGGGGTGGGGCCTACGAGCAGTACTTC. Amino acids: CASRGGAYEQYF.

This clonotype came up a few times. CDR3 residues: CASSLPNEQYF. The CDR3, as DNA: TGTGCCAGCAGCCTTCCGAACGAGCAGTACTTC. The chain has TRBV28 and TRBJ2-7; D remains unclear. With 6 bases removed from V and 5 bases from J, the gap between germline ends came to 8 bases. The CDR3 contains 11 residues. The germline V gene has CDR1 MDHEN and CDR2 SYDVKM.